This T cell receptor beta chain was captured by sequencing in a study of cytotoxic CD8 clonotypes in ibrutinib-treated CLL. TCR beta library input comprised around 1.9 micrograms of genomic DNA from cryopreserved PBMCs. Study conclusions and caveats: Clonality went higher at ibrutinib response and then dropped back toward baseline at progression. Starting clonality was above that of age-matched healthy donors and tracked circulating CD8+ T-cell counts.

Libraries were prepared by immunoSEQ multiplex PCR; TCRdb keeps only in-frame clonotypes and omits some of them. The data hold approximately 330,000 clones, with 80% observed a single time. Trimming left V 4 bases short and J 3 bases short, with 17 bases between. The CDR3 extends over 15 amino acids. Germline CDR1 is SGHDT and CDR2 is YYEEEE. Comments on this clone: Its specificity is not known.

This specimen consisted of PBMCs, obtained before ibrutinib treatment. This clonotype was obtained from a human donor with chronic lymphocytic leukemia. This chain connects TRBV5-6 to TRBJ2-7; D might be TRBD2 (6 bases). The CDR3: CASSTTREISYEQYF. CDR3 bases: TGTGCCAGCAGCACAACACGGGAGATTAGCTACGAGCAGTACTTC.